This record looks at one TCR beta chain sequence and its context. Seattle researchers signed up patients amid active infection and tracked them longitudinally. This entry belongs to a study of blood T cell repertoires in COVID-19. At the level of the study: Material from acute and convalescent COVID-19 was sourced from the United States, Italy and Spain.

The CDR3 covers 13 residues. The V gene lost 7 bases and the J gene lost 4 bases, with 13 bases spanning the gap. The V gene's germline CDR1 is LNHDA and CDR2 SQIVND (reference sequence). The method was immunoSEQ multiplex PCR; TCRdb's version includes in-frame clones alone and lacks a portion of them. The sample comprises 120,000 or so clones, around 85% of which are singletons, and about 18% rests with the top ten. This sequence was found in a man aged 25 to 40 with COVID-19, enrolled during active disease. The rearrangement uses TRBV19 and TRBJ1-2; possibly TRBD1 for D (5 bases). What was sequenced was peripheral blood. The CDR3 DNA reads as TGTGCCAGTACGGGAGCGGACACCTATGGCTACACCTTC. Its translation is CASTGADTYGYTF. Filled out from reference TRBV19 and TRBJ1-2, the complete variable domain reads DGGITQSPKYLFRKEGQNVTLSCEQNLNHDAMYWYRQDPGQGLRLIYYSQIVNDFQKGDIAEGYSVSREKKESFPLTVTSAQKNPTAFYLCASTGADTYGYTFGSGTRLTVV.